Detailed here is one T cell receptor beta chain. Original processing notes: Using reference gene primer amplification, nucleated cell counts were estimated. Profiled with immunoSEQ multiplex PCR; TCRdb holds only in-frame clones, not every one. D and trimming were read from the DNA, whereas the V and J calls and clone size are those reported in that table. The table lists roughly 69,000 clones, roughly nine tenths of them singletons. This sample stems from a study of blood T cell repertoires in COVID-19. Overall study: Acute and convalescent COVID-19 samples came from the United States, Italy and Spain. The analysed material was cDNA or gDNA that came from T cells, B-cell-depleted T cells, or PBMCs.

CDR3 length equals 17 residues. Germline CDR1 reads SGHDN; CDR2 reads FVKESK. The junction had 7 bases not matched to a gene; V was cut back by 1 base and J by 7 bases. The receptor was derived from a man aged 50-60 years with active COVID-19. The J gene is TRBJ2-3, the V gene TRBV14, with 14 bases that match TRBD2. Sequencing was performed on peripheral blood. The CDR3 coding sequence is TGTGCCAGCAGCCAAGGTTTTGGGACTAGCGGGGGTTATACGCAGTATTTT. Translating gives CASSQGFGTSGGYTQYF.